This T cell receptor (beta chain) was recovered during a study of cytomegalovirus exposure and HLA in healthy donors. Study findings and constraints: For most TCR sequences rarity was the rule, although some public TCRs occurred in many donors. Prediction of most subjects' HLA-A and HLA-B alleles by TCR beta sequences was reportedly accurate.

PCR employed 60 Vbeta and 13 Jbeta primers. Under the authors' procedure: An analysis performed later counted about 80 million unique TCR beta chains (roughly 11 million of them shared). Data came from immunoSEQ multiplex PCR; TCRdb stores just in-frame clones and leaves some out. From that table come the V and J calls and clone size; the DNA was used to work out D and trimming. This repertoire shows roughly 220,000 clones, roughly 80% found once; its top ten account for 2.7%. Comment on this clone: The antigen remains undetermined.

Germline CDR1 is GTSNPN and CDR2 is SVGIG (reference sequence). The CDR3 is 14 residues long. Trimming cost V 3 bases and J 7 bases; bases outside gene matches: 10. This TCR derives from a woman in her 40s in good health and CMV-seronegative. The chain couples TRBV30 to TRBJ1-2, with 8 bases that match TRBD1. What was sequenced was PBMCs. The chain's CDR3 is CAWRIRGLGFGYTF. In DNA, the CDR3 is TGTGCCTGGAGAATCAGGGGGCTGGGGTTTGGCTACACCTTC.